One T cell receptor beta chain is described in this entry. The antigen is undetermined. Carrying UMI labels, the TRB cDNA libraries were prepared through 5' RACE. TCRdb reanalyzed the 5' RACE reads and collapses them to one entry per CDR3 protein, without DNA. In total, the table holds 6,400 or so distinct CDR3 sequences. The data originate from a study of CXCR3-negative and CXCR3-positive naive CD8 T cells. Regarding the study as a whole: Naive cells that were CXCR3-positive had more hydrophobic TRB CDR3s (compared with CXCR3-negative naive cells). Each naive subset displayed comparably high diversity, whereas memory CD8+ cells displayed much lower diversity. Similar TRBV-TRBJ usage was seen in naive cells (both CXCR3-negative and CXCR3-positive), but memory cells differed. Cryopreserved cells showed partially decreased CXCR3 expression, and most assays used fresh PBMCs.

Germline CDR1 reads SQVTM; CDR2 reads ANQGSEA. The length of the CDR3 is 14 residues. Input material: naive CXCR3+ CD8+ T cells from blood. Subset given: CD45RO-CCR7+CD27+CD95- naive CD8+ T cells expressing CXCR3 (TNR3+). The gene calls are TRBV29-1 and TRBJ2-5. The sequence was obtained from a human donor in good health. Some clones in this sample may be carry-over from other donors' samples. CDR3 residues: CSVEGDEYQETQYF.